The 8 T cell receptor beta chains below were found in one sample sequenced in a study of cytomegalovirus exposure and HLA in healthy donors. It was with 60 Vbeta and 13 Jbeta primers that the PCR ran. Profiling relied on immunoSEQ multiplex PCR, and the TCRdb table lists in-frame clones only, not all of them. The sample holds approximately 110,000 clones, about four fifths seen once. The material sequenced was PBMCs. The origin of the receptors is a young woman in good health and CMV-seronegative.

V and J are TRBV9 and TRBJ2-1; 7 bases match TRBD2. This CDR3 comprises 14 residues. J gave up 7 bases and V 3 bases, and 7 bases lay outside the gene matches. CDR1 SGDLS and CDR2 YYNGEE come from the germline V gene. The CDR3: CASSGGGFDNEQFF. As DNA, the CDR3 is TGTGCCAGCAGCGGGGGGGGGTTCGATAATGAGCAGTTCTTC.

The chain has TRBV7-7 and TRBJ1-1; 10 bases are a match to TRBD1. The CDR3 is 16 residues long. Germline-derived CDR1 and CDR2 are SSHAT and FNYEAQ (reference sequence). V dropped 4 bases and J dropped 7; count of bases not matched to a gene: 12. CDR3 coding DNA: TGTGCCAGCAGCTGTGTCCCAAGACAGGGGGCGAATGAAGCTTTCTTT. Its protein is CASSCVPRQGANEAFF.

The rearrangement uses TRBV13 and TRBJ2-3; 16 bases align to TRBD2. The CDR3 extends over 19 amino acids. CDR1 and CDR2 from the germline V gene are PRHDT and FYEKMQ (reference sequence). Losses at the gene ends were 3 bases for V and 2 bases for J; bases not matched to a gene: 8. CDR3 DNA sequence: TGTGCCAGCAGCTTGGAGGCGGGACTAGCGGGGGGGATCACAGATACGCAGTATTTT. Its protein is CASSLEAGLAGGITDTQYF.

The genes are TRBV6-1 and TRBJ2-7; TRBD1 is a possible D gene (5 bases). Trimming cost V 1 base and J 8 bases, with 15 bases left between them. The CDR3 contains 14 residues. CDR1 is MNHNS, CDR2 SASEGT, per germline. The chain's CDR3 is CASSEGGAVWKQYV. The CDR3 nucleotides read TGTGCCAGCAGTGAAGGGGGCGCCGTCTGGAAGCAGTACGTC.

The V call is TRBV7-6, the J call TRBJ1-4, with 9 bases aligning to TRBD1. CDR1 and CDR2 from the germline V gene are SGHVS and FNYEAQ. This CDR3 comprises 16 residues. J gave up 0 bases and V 5 bases, and 4 bases lay outside the gene matches. CDR3 in amino acids: CASSNRQGATNEKLFF. CDR3 nucleotide sequence: TGTGCCAGCAGCAACCGACAGGGGGCAACTAATGAAAAACTGTTTTTT.

The chain recombines TRBV14 with TRBJ1-3; D is unclear. This CDR3 is built from 14 residues. The V end lost 4 bases, the J end lost 8 bases, and 15 bases lay between the germline ends. Germline-derived CDR1 and CDR2 are SGHDN and FVKESK. As DNA, the CDR3 is TGTGCCAGCAGCCCGCGGGTGGGAATAGACACCATATATTTT. Translated: CASSPRVGIDTIYF.

The J gene is TRBJ2-2, the V gene TRBV5-1, with TRBD2 matching 9 bases. Germline V gene sequence: CDR1 SGHRS, CDR2 YFSETQ. There are 16 residues in the CDR3. With 4 bases clipped from V and 0 bases from J, the junction kept 4 bases outside the gene matches. In DNA, the CDR3 is TGCGCCAGCAGCAAGACTAGCGGATCGAACACCGGGGAGCTGTTTTTT. This codes for CASSKTSGSNTGELFF.

The chain joins TRBV28 to TRBJ2-7, with 7 bases matching TRBD2. Looked up from germline, CDR1 is MDHEN and CDR2 is SYDVKM. The CDR3 sequence is 16 residues long. Trimming at V came to 0 bases and at J to 4 bases, leaving 9 bases not matched to a gene. The CDR3 DNA sequence: TGTGCCAGCAGTTTATGGGTGCGGGAGACCTCTTACGAGCAGTACTTC. Amino acid sequence: CASSLWVRETSYEQYF.